Only a few counts were recorded for the clone carrying this TCR beta chain. Its target is not known. The sample originates from a study of cytomegalovirus exposure and HLA in healthy donors. General observations from the study: An analysis was carried out later, and it reportedly showed fewer N-insertions in an Asian-associated ancestry cluster than the approximately 680-donor mean.

Amplification used 60 Vbeta primers and 13 Jbeta primers. Method: immunoSEQ multiplex PCR; TCRdb's copy keeps in-frame clones and lacks some. The sample includes roughly 230,000 clones, roughly 84% of them seen just once. CDR3 length: 14 residues. Trimming took off 0 bases at V and 5 bases at J, with 8 bases between the two ends. Germline values: CDR1 SGHTA, CDR2 FQGNSA. The chain links TRBV7-2 to TRBJ2-1, with D uncertain. Material: PBMCs. This TCR derives from a girl aged 2-10 years in good health and CMV-seronegative. CDR3 amino acids: CASSLAPRDNEQFF. The CDR3 nucleotides are TGTGCCAGCAGCTTAGCCCCGCGTGACAATGAGCAGTTCTTC.